The source of this T cell receptor (beta chain) is a study of blood T cell repertoires in COVID-19. Study details: Acute-phase and convalescent COVID-19 samples originated in the United States, Italy and Spain. PBMCs, B-cell-depleted T cells, or T cells provided the cDNA or gDNA that made up the material.

Germline-derived CDR1 and CDR2 are SGDLS and YYNGEE. The ends were cut back, 0 bases at V and 4 bases at J, with 13 bases in the middle. The CDR3 runs 15 residues. As handled by the study authors: Reference gene primer amplification in the assay estimated nucleated cell counts. Some clones are missing from TCRdb's copy, which holds only in-frame ones; the method was immunoSEQ multiplex PCR. For V, J and clone size, that table is used; D and trimming come from the DNA. The sample includes some 180,000 clones, 65% to 85% seen only once; the top ten take 6% to 7%. Seattle enrolled patients during active infection and tracked them longitudinally.

The sequenced sample was peripheral blood. This TCR was recovered from a woman in her 40s with COVID-19, enrolled during active disease. The V and J genes are TRBV9 and TRBJ1-2, with D possibly TRBD1 on 5 matching bases. The CDR3 DNA reads TGTGCCAGCAGCGTAGACAGGACGCTCTCCTATGGCTACACCTTC. Its protein product is CASSVDRTLSYGYTF.